A selection of T cell receptor beta chains follows, all from one sample in a study of blood T cell repertoires in COVID-19. TCRdb's copy holds only in-frame clones and misses some; the assay was immunoSEQ multiplex PCR. The data show under 200,000 clones, roughly 80% seen once. Sequences were obtained from PBMCs or T cells enriched from blood (not recorded which). The receptors were sampled from an older woman with acute COVID-19. The CDR3 runs from the conserved cysteine through the conserved F or W. D genes are given only for firm matches. Only some rows state a clone size, as once, few, many or a class for expanded clones.

DNA: TGCGCCAGCAGATCGGGACTAGAGGTTACCGGGGAGCTGTTTTTT; CDR3: CASRSGLEVTGELFF; D: TRBD2; V: TRBV4-3; length: 15; J: TRBJ2-2; size: .
DNA: TGTGCCAGCAGCTTCAGCGGGCGCGGCACTGAAGCTTTCTTT; CDR3: CASSFSGRGTEAFF; D: .; V: TRBV7-9; length: 14; J: TRBJ1-1; size: .
DNA: TGTGCCAGCAGCAAAAGAGGGAGGCGGAATTCACCCCTCCACTTT; CDR3: CASSKRGRRNSPLHF; D: .; V: TRBV21-1; length: 15; J: TRBJ1-6; size: once
DNA: TGTGCCAGCAGCCAGGGACTAGCGTCGTCTGATTCCCACGAGCAGTACTTC; CDR3: CASSQGLASSDSHEQYF; D: TRBD2; V: TRBV4-2; length: 17; J: TRBJ2-7; size: .
DNA: TGTGCCAGCAGCCAGGCAGCAGGGGGCATCAGCACCGGGGAGCTGTTTTTT; CDR3: CASSQAAGGISTGELFF; D: TRBD1; V: TRBV4-2; length: 17; J: TRBJ2-2; size: few
DNA: TGCGCCAGCAGCCATACGAGCGGGAGCTGGAATGAGCAGTTCTTC; CDR3: CASSHTSGSWNEQFF; D: TRBD2; V: TRBV4-3; length: 15; J: TRBJ2-1; size: .
DNA: TGCGCCAGCAGCCAGGGGGGGTGGAGCAATGAGCAGTTCTTC; CDR3: CASSQGGWSNEQFF; D: TRBD2; V: TRBV4-3; length: 14; J: TRBJ2-1; size: .
DNA: TGTGCCAGCAGTCGCGGGACAGGGGTCAATGAGCAGTTCTTC; CDR3: CASSRGTGVNEQFF; D: TRBD1; V: TRBV28; length: 14; J: TRBJ2-1; size: .
DNA: TGTGCCAGCAGTAGCGGGGGAGGCTACACCTTC; CDR3: CASSSGGGYTF; D: .; V: TRBV27; length: 11; J: TRBJ1-2; size: once
DNA: TGTGCCAGCAGTAACGGACAAACGGGTTATGGCTACACCTTC; CDR3: CASSNGQTGYGYTF; D: .; V: TRBV6-2/TRBV6-3; length: 14; J: TRBJ1-2; size: .
DNA: TGTGCCAGCAGCGTAGAGTCTAGCCGAGAGACCCAGTACTTC; CDR3: CASSVESSRETQYF; D: .; V: TRBV9; length: 14; J: TRBJ2-5; size: .
DNA: TGTGCCAGCAGCCAAGTGGGGCCATCACTGGACGAGCAGTACTTC; CDR3: CASSQVGPSLDEQYF; D: .; V: TRBV4-2; length: 15; J: TRBJ2-7; size: few
DNA: TGTGCCAGCAGTTTATTACCGGGGGTAGATGGCTACACCTTC; CDR3: CASSLLPGVDGYTF; D: .; V: TRBV28; length: 14; J: TRBJ1-2; size: .
DNA: TGTGCCAGCGGGTGGGAGGGCCTTATCAATGAGCAGTTCTTC; CDR3: CASGWEGLINEQFF; D: TRBD2; V: TRBV3-1/TRBV3-2; length: 14; J: TRBJ2-1; size: .
DNA: TGCGCCAGCAGCCATGGACAGGGCAGAGAAAAACTGTTTTTT; CDR3: CASSHGQGREKLFF; D: TRBD1; V: TRBV5-1; length: 14; J: TRBJ1-4; size: .
DNA: TGTGCCAGCAGCGTAGCCAGGGGGGAGACTGAAGCTTTCTTT; CDR3: CASSVARGETEAFF; D: TRBD1; V: TRBV9; length: 14; J: TRBJ1-1; size: once
DNA: TGCGCCAGCAGCCAACGGACTAGCGGGAGGGTGATTTACAATGAGCAGTTCTTC; CDR3: CASSQRTSGRVIYNEQFF; D: TRBD2; V: TRBV4-3; length: 18; J: TRBJ2-1; size: .
DNA: TGTGCCAGCAGGGGGCAGTTATATAGCAATCAGCCCCAGCATTTT; CDR3: CASRGQLYSNQPQHF; D: .; V: TRBV6-4; length: 15; J: TRBJ1-5; size: .
DNA: TGTGCCAGCAGCGCTGGACTAGCGGGGGGAAGCACAGATACGCAGTATTTT; CDR3: CASSAGLAGGSTDTQYF; D: TRBD2; V: TRBV9; length: 17; J: TRBJ2-3; size: .
DNA: TGTGCCATCAGTGAGGGGACTAAGCAGACCCAGTACTTC; CDR3: CAISEGTKQTQYF; D: TRBD2; V: TRBV10-3; length: 13; J: TRBJ2-5; size: .
DNA: TGCGCCAGCAGTGAGTTCAGGGGACTAGCAATAGATACGCAGTATTTT; CDR3: CASSEFRGLAIDTQYF; D: TRBD2; V: TRBV10-1; length: 16; J: TRBJ2-3; size: .
DNA: TGTGCCAGCAGCCTACAGACAGGGACGGGGGCAGGCTACACCTTC; CDR3: CASSLQTGTGAGYTF; D: TRBD1; V: TRBV7-9; length: 15; J: TRBJ1-2; size: .